These 10 T cell receptor beta chains came from one sample sequenced in a study of T cell repertoires in cytomegalovirus infection. The antigens of these receptors remain unknown. MiXCR, applied by TCRdb to the reads, yields one record per CDR3 protein. The sample includes nearly 700,000 distinct CDR3 sequences, 30% to 40% seen only once; the top ten take about 20%. The sequencing here drew on cultured PBMCs, taken from culture after CMV antigen stimulation. The origin of the receptors is a human donor in good health (CMV status not recorded). Some clones in this sample may be carry-over from other donors' samples.

This clonotype was found many times. The chain has TRBV6-2 or TRBV6-3 and TRBJ2-7; D uncertain. This CDR3 is built from 13 residues. V dropped 0 bases and J dropped 1 base, with 4 bases sitting between them. Germline loops: CDR1 MNHEY, CDR2 SVGEGT. CDR3 nucleotides: TGTGCCAGCAGTTACTCGACTTCCTACGAGCAGTACTTC. This sequence encodes CASSYSTSYEQYF.

The rearrangement links TRBV28 to TRBJ2-6, with 8 bases matching TRBD1. With V trimmed by 1 base and J by 0 bases, 11 bases remained unmatched. Germline V lookup: CDR1 MDHEN, CDR2 SYDVKM. The CDR3 length is 20 residues. CDR3 sequence reads: CASSLFTVQGASSGANVLTF. CDR3 nucleotide sequence: TGTGCCAGCAGTTTATTTACCGTTCAGGGGGCTAGCTCTGGGGCCAACGTCCTGACTTTC.

This clonotype was picked up a small number of times. The chain recombines TRBV7-9 with TRBJ2-3; D tentatively reads TRBD1 or TRBD2 (6 bases each). The V end lost 4 bases, the J end lost 6 bases, and 14 bases lay between the germline ends. Germline V lookup: CDR1 SEHNR, CDR2 FQNEAQ (reference sequence). The CDR3 totals 14 residues. This CDR3 is CASSSSGAGDTQYF. For the CDR3, the DNA is TGTGCCAGCAGCTCCTCGGGGGCGGGGGATACGCAGTATTTT. The full variable domain, rest sourced from reference TRBV7-9 and TRBJ2-3, is DTGVSQNPRHKITKRGQNVTFRCDPISEHNRLYWYRQTLGQGPEFLTYFQNEAQLEKSRLLSDRFSAERPKGSFSTLEIQRTEQGDSAMYLCASSSSGAGDTQYFGPGTRLTVL.

There are a few counts of this clonotype. The rearrangement joins TRBV7-8 to TRBJ1-3; D remains unclear. From germline, CDR1 is SGHVS and CDR2 FQNEAQ. CDR3 length: 15 amino acids. V was cut by 5 bases and J by 0 bases, with 11 bases left in between. The CDR3 loop reads CASSPNWSSGNTIYF. CDR3 sequence (DNA): TGTGCCAGCAGCCCTAATTGGAGCTCTGGAAACACCATATATTTT.

There are many counts of this clonotype. The chain couples TRBV7-2 to TRBJ2-5, with TRBD2 identical over 8 bases. Germline-derived CDR1 and CDR2 are SGHTA and FQGNSA. The CDR3 contains 16 residues. With 4 bases clipped from V and 7 bases from J, the junction kept 14 bases outside the gene matches. CDR3 protein: CASSSRASGLGGTQYF. Written as DNA, the CDR3 is TGTGCCAGCAGCTCCCGGGCATCGGGACTAGGGGGGACCCAGTACTTC.

V and J are TRBV5-6 and TRBJ1-3; D gene uncertain. Germline loops: CDR1 SGHDT, CDR2 YYEEEE. Trimming left V 0 bases short and J 4 bases short, with 11 bases between. The CDR3 is made up of 15 amino acids. CDR3 region: CASSLVGESGNTIYF. The CDR3 region has the DNA TGTGCCAGCAGCTTGGTTGGGGAGTCCGGAAACACCATATATTTT.

The chain carries TRBV10-3 and TRBJ2-3; D is perhaps TRBD1 or TRBD2 (5 bases each). Germline values: CDR1 ENHRY, CDR2 SYGVKD. The germline V and J ends were trimmed by 0 bases and 0 bases, with 10 bases remaining between them. This CDR3 contains 16 residues. DNA of the CDR3: TGTGCCATCAGTGAGTCCGGGACGCGCAGCACAGATACGCAGTATTTT. It yields the protein CAISESGTRSTDTQYF.

This clonotype appeared many times. V is TRBV7-2 and J is TRBJ1-1; weak D call: TRBD1 (5 bases). The V end was cut by 4 bases, the J end by 0 bases, with 9 bases between. CDR1 is SGHTA, CDR2 FQGNSA, per germline. This CDR3 contains 14 residues. CDR3 DNA sequence: TGTGCCAGCAGCTCGACAGCCATGAACACTGAAGCTTTCTTT. Its protein product is CASSSTAMNTEAFF.

The CDR3 sequence: CASSQGFTAFDEQYF. The CDR3, as DNA: TGTGCCAGCAGCCAAGGGTTCACGGCCTTCGATGAGCAGTACTTC. The rearrangement joins TRBV14 to TRBJ2-7; D unresolved. The CDR3 has 15 amino acids. V lost 1 base and J lost 7, with 17 bases in between. CDR1 is SGHDN, CDR2 FVKESK, per germline.

The table lists this clonotype with a few counts. The V gene is TRBV4-2, the J gene TRBJ1-4; D might be TRBD1 (6 bases). Per germline, CDR1 LGHNA and CDR2 YNFKEQ. CDR3 size: 14 residues. Trimming stripped 1 base from V and 5 bases from J, with 8 bases between. The DNA of the CDR3 is TGTGCCAGCAGCCAAGGGGGGGGCAATGAAAAACTGTTTTTT. Protein sequence: CASSQGGGNEKLFF.